This T cell receptor (beta chain) was obtained from a study of cytomegalovirus exposure and HLA in healthy donors. Study-wide findings and caveats: Follow-up analysis found HLA locus-dependent TCR association rates, highest for DRB1 and lowest for HLA-C. Reportedly, diagnosis of cytomegalovirus status by the classifier showed high specificity and sensitivity. Sequence variants that were highly shared formed a cluster that was likely a sequencing artifact. The authors later linked a missense DCLRE1C variant to TCR beta V- and J-gene trimming.

The CDR3 consists of 17 residues. Germline CDR1 is MNHEY and CDR2 is SMNVEV (reference sequence). Trimming took 3 bases from V and 2 from J; bases not matched to a gene: 10. As for this clone: The antigen remains unidentified.

Amplification used 60 Vbeta primers and 13 Jbeta primers. The protocol was immunoSEQ multiplex PCR, while the TCRdb copy is restricted to in-frame clones and leaves out a portion. The sample carries about 150,000 clones, roughly 75% recorded once. This clonotype originated in a man between 18 and 35 years old in good health and CMV-seropositive. Sequencing was done on a sample of PBMCs. This rearrangement joins TRBV27 to TRBJ2-1; 7 bases match TRBD1. CDR3 DNA: TGTGCCAGCAGTTTCCCCCCCCCGGACAGGCCCTACAATGAGCAGTTCTTC. It translates to CASSFPPPDRPYNEQFF.